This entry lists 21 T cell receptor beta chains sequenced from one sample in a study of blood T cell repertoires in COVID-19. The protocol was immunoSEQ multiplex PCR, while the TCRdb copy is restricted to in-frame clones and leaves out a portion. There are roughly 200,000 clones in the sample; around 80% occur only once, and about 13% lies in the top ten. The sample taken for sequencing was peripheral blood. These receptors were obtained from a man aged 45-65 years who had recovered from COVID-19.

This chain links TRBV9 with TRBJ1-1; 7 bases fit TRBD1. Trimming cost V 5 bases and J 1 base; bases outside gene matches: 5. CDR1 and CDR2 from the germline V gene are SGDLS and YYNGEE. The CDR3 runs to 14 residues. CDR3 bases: TGTGCCAGCAGGACCGGGACAGCGAACACTGAAGCTTTCTTT. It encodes CASRTGTANTEAFF.

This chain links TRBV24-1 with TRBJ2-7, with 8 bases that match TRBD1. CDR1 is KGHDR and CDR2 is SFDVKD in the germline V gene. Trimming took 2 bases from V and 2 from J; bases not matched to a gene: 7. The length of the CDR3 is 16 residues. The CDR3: CATSDSGQADPYEQYF. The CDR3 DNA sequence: TGTGCCACCAGTGATTCGGGACAGGCCGACCCCTACGAGCAGTACTTC.

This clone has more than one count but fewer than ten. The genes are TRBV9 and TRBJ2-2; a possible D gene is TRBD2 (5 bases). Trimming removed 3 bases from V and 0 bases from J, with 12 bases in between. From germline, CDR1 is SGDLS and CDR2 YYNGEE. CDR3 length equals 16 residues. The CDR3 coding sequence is TGTGCCAGCAGCGCCCCAAGCGGCGCGAACACCGGGGAGCTGTTTTTT. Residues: CASSAPSGANTGELFF.

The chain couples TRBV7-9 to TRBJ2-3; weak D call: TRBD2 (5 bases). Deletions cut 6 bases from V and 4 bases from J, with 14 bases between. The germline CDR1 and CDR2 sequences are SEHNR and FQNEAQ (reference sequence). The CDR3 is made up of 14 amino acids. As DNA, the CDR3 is TGTGCCAGCAGTCGCGAGGAAGCGGCAGATACGCAGTATTTT. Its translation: CASSREEAADTQYF.

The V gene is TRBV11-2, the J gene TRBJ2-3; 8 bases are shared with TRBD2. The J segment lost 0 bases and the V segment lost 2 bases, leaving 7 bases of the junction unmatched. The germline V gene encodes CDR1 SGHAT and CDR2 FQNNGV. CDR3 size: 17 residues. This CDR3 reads CASSLLPGGASTDTQYF. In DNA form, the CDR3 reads TGTGCCAGCAGCTTACTCCCGGGGGGGGCTAGCACAGATACGCAGTATTTT. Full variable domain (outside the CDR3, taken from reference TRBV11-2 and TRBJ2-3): EAGVAQSPRYKIIEKRQSVAFWCNPISGHATLYWYQQILGQGPKLLIQFQNNGVVDDSQLPKDRFSAERLKGVDSTLKIQPAKLEDSAVYLCASSLLPGGASTDTQYFGPGTRLTVL.

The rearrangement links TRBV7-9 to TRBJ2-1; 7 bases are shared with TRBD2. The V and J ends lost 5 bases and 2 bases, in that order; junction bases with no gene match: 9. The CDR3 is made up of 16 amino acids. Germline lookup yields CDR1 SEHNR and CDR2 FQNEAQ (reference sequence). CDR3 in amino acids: CASSLGVSGPYNEQFF. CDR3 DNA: TGTGCCAGCAGCCTCGGGGTTAGCGGGCCCTACAATGAGCAGTTCTTC. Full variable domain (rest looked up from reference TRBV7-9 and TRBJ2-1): DTGVSQNPRHKITKRGQNVTFRCDPISEHNRLYWYRQTLGQGPEFLTYFQNEAQLEKSRLLSDRFSAERPKGSFSTLEIQRTEQGDSAMYLCASSLGVSGPYNEQFFGPGTRLTVL.

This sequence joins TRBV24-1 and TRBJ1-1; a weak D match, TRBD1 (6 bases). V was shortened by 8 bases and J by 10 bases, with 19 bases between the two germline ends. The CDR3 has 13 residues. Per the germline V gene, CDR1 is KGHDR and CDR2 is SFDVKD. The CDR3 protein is CATTARGWAVAFF. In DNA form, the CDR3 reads TGTGCCACCACAGCCAGGGGATGGGCTGTAGCTTTCTTT.

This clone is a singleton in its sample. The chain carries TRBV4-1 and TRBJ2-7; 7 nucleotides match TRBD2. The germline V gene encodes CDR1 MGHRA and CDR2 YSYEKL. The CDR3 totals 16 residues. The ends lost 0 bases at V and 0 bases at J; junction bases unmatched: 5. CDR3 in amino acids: CASSQDHPGGSYEQYF. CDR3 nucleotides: TGCGCCAGCAGCCAAGATCACCCGGGGGGCTCCTACGAGCAGTACTTC.

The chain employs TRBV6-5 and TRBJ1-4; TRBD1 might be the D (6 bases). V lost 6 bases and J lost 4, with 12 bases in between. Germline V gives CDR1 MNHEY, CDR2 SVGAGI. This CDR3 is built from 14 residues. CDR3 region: CASRQTGLNEKLFF. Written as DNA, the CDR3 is TGTGCCAGCAGGCAGACAGGCCTTAATGAAAAACTGTTTTTT.

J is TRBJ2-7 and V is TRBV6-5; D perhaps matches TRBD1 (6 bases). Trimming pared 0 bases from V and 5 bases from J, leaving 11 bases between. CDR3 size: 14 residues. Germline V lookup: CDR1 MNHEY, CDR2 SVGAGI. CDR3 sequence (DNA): TGTGCCAGCAGTTACTCCTCACAGGGTAACGAGCAGTACTTC. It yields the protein CASSYSSQGNEQYF.

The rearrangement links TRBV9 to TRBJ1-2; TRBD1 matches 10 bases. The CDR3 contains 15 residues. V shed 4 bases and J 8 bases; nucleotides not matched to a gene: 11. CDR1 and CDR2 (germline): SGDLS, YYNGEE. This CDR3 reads CASSPRDRGFRGYTF. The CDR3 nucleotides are TGTGCCAGCAGCCCGAGGGACAGGGGTTTTCGGGGCTACACCTTC.

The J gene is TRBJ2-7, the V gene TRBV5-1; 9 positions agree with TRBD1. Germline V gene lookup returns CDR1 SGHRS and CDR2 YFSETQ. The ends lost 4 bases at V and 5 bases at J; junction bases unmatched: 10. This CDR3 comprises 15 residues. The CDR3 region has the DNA TGCGCCAGCAGCGGGGGACAGGGCTCTTGGGACGAGCAGTACTTC. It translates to CASSGGQGSWDEQYF. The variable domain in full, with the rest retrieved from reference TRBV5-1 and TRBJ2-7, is KAGVTQTPRYLIKTRGQQVTLSCSPISGHRSVSWYQQTPGQGLQFLFEYFSETQRNKGNFPGRFSGRQFSNSRSEMNVSTLELGDSALYLCASSGGQGSWDEQYFGPGTRLTVT.

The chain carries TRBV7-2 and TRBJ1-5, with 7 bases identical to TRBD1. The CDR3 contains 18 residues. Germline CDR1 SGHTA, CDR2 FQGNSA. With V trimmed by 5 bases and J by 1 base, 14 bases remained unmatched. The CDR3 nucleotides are TGTGCCAGCAGCCAGAACGGACAGGACGTATTAAGCAATCAGCCCCAGCATTTT. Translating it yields CASSQNGQDVLSNQPQHF.

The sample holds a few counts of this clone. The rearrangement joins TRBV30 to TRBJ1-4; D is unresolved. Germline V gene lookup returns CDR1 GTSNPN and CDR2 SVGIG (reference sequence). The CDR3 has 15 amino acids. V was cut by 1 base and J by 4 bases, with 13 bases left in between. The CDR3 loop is CAWSGGFSGNEKLFF. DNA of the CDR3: TGTGCCTGGAGTGGAGGTTTCAGTGGTAATGAAAAACTGTTTTTT.

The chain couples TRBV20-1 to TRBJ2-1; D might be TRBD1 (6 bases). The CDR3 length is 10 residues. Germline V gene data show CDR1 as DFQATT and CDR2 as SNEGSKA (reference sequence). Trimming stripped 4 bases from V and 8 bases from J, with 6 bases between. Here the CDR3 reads CSATGDEQFF. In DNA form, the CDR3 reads TGCAGTGCTACAGGGGATGAGCAGTTCTTC.

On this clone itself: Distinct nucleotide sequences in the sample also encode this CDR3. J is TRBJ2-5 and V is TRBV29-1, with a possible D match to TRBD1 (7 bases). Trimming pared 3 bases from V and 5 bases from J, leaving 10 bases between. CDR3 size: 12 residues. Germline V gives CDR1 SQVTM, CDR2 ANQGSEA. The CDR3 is CSVDRGRETQYF. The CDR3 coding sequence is TGCAGCGTTGACAGGGGGAGGGAGACCCAGTACTTC.

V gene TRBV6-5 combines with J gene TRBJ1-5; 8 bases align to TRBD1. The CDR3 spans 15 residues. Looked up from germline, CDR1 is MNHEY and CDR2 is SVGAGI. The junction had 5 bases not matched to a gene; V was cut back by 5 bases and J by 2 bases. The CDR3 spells CASSRDRWGNQPQHF. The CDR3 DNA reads TGTGCCAGCAGTCGGGACAGGTGGGGCAATCAGCCCCAGCATTTT.

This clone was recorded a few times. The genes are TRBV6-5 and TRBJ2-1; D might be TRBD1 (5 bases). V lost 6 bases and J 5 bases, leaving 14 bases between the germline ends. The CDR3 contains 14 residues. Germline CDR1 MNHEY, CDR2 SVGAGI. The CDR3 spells CASSVQVSNNEQFF. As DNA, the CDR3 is TGTGCCAGCAGCGTACAGGTGTCTAACAATGAGCAGTTCTTC.

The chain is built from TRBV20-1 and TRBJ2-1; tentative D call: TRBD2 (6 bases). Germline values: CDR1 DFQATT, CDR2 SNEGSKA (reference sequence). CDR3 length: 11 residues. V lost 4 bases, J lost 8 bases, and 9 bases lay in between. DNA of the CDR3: TGCAGTGCTAACGGGGGAGATGAGCAGTTCTTC. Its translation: CSANGGDEQFF.

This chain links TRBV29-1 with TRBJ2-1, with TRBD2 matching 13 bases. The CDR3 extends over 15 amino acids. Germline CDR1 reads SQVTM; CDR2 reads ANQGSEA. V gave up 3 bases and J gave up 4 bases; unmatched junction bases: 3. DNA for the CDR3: TGCAGCGTTGATTTGACTAGCGGGGGGTACAATGAGCAGTTCTTC. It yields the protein CSVDLTSGGYNEQFF.

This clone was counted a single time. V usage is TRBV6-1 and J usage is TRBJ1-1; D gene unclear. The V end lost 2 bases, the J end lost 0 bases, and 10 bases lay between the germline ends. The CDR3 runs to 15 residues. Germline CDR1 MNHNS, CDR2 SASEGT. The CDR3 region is CASSETFSMNTEAFF. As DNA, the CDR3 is TGTGCCAGCAGTGAAACATTCTCGATGAACACTGAAGCTTTCTTT.